Shown below are 16 T cell receptor beta chains from a single sample sequenced in a study of blood T cell repertoires in COVID-19. The protocol was immunoSEQ multiplex PCR, while the TCRdb copy is restricted to in-frame clones and leaves out a portion. The table has about 170,000 clones, 85% to 90% seen once. The material sequenced was peripheral blood. The receptors originated from a man aged 45-65 years who had recovered from COVID-19.

This clone was counted a single time. The rearrangement links TRBV30 to TRBJ2-5; possibly TRBD2 for D (6 bases). There are 11 residues in the CDR3. CDR1 is GTSNPN and CDR2 is SVGIG in the germline V gene (reference sequence). The V end lost 6 bases, the J end lost 5 bases, and 10 bases lay between the germline ends. CDR3 sequence (DNA): TGTGCCTGCCGTCGGGAGGAGACCCAGTACTTC. Amino acid sequence: CACRREETQYF.

This clone occurred once. The chain couples TRBV2 to TRBJ2-5; maybe TRBD1 (5 bases). From germline, CDR1 is SNHLY and CDR2 FYNNEI. The germline V and J ends were trimmed by 4 bases and 1 base, with 10 bases remaining between them. The CDR3 is made up of 14 amino acids. The DNA for the CDR3 is TGTGCCAGCAGTGTAACGGACATCCAAGAGACCCAGTACTTC. Protein: CASSVTDIQETQYF.

This chain uses TRBV7-9 with TRBJ2-4; tentative D call: TRBD1 (6 bases). This CDR3 has 15 amino acids. Germline CDR1 SEHNR, CDR2 FQNEAQ (reference sequence). Trimming removed 3 bases from V and 2 bases from J, with 11 bases in between. This chain's CDR3 is CASSFRDTSKNIQYF. CDR3 nucleotides: TGTGCCAGCAGCTTCAGGGACACCTCCAAAAACATTCAGTACTTC.

The J gene is TRBJ2-7, the V gene TRBV4-3; 7 bases match TRBD1. The CDR3 spans 13 residues. The junction had 4 bases not matched to a gene; V was cut back by 1 base and J by 7 bases. CDR1 is LGHNA, CDR2 YSLEER, per germline. This CDR3 reads CASSQGTGWEQYF. The CDR3 bases are TGCGCCAGCAGCCAAGGGACAGGTTGGGAGCAGTACTTC.

V and J are TRBV27 and TRBJ1-4; a weak D match, TRBD1 (6 bases). This CDR3 is built from 17 residues. V was clipped by 5 bases and J by 0 bases, with 16 bases between them. From germline, CDR1 is MNHEY and CDR2 SMNVEV (reference sequence). The CDR3 loop is CASSPDRQPATNEKLFF. CDR3 nucleotides: TGTGCCAGCAGTCCAGACAGGCAGCCCGCAACTAATGAAAAACTGTTTTTT.

This clone was seen once. The chain has TRBV9 and TRBJ2-5; TRBD1 matches 9 bases. J was trimmed by 5 bases and V by 3 bases; bases with no gene match: 8. The V gene's germline CDR1 is SGDLS and CDR2 YYNGEE. The CDR3 has 15 amino acids. CDR3 in amino acids: CASSAGQGMVETQYF. The CDR3, as DNA: TGTGCCAGCAGCGCCGGACAGGGGATGGTGGAGACCCAGTACTTC. Complete variable domain (other parts from reference TRBV9 and TRBJ2-5): DSGVTQTPKHLITATGQRVTLRCSPRSGDLSVYWYQQSLDQGLQFLIQYYNGEERAKGNILERFSAQQFPDLHSELNLSSLELGDSALYFCASSAGQGMVETQYFGPGTRLLVL.

This clone was seen only once. This chain uses TRBV28 with TRBJ1-2; D unresolved. Germline V lookup: CDR1 MDHEN, CDR2 SYDVKM. The CDR3 length is 14 residues. The V gene lost 7 bases and the J gene lost 5 bases, with 17 bases spanning the gap. The CDR3 region has the DNA TGTGCCAGCATCGAGGGATCCGGTCGTTATGGCTACACCTTC. Residues: CASIEGSGRYGYTF.

This clone occurred once. The chain employs TRBV27 and TRBJ1-2; D is perhaps TRBD1 (6 bases). The V and J ends lost 6 bases and 4 bases respectively, with 18 bases between them. Germline loops: CDR1 MNHEY, CDR2 SMNVEV (reference sequence). The CDR3 sequence is 15 residues long. CDR3 in amino acids: CASRSTGTGSYGYTF. For the CDR3, the DNA is TGTGCCAGCAGATCTACGGGTACAGGGAGCTATGGCTACACCTTC.

V usage is TRBV27 and J usage is TRBJ2-2; 10 bases are a match to TRBD1. CDR1 and CDR2 (germline): MNHEY, SMNVEV (reference sequence). The V gene end was trimmed by 1 base and the J gene end by 0 bases; junction bases not matched to a gene: 5. The CDR3 is 18 residues long. CDR3: CASSLYQTGGSNTGELFF. The CDR3, as DNA: TGTGCCAGCAGTTTATACCAGACAGGGGGCTCGAACACCGGGGAGCTGTTTTTT.

V usage is TRBV5-1 and J usage is TRBJ2-2; D may be TRBD1 (7 bases). V gave up 1 base and J gave up 5 bases, with 18 bases separating them. The CDR3 consists of 17 residues. Looked up from germline, CDR1 is SGHRS and CDR2 is YFSETQ. CDR3 sequence: CASSLQEPGGWTGELFF. The CDR3 DNA follows: TGCGCCAGCAGCTTGCAAGAACCAGGGGGGTGGACCGGGGAGCTGTTTTTT. Based on the CDR3 plus reference TRBV5-1 and TRBJ2-2, the full variable domain is KAGVTQTPRYLIKTRGQQVTLSCSPISGHRSVSWYQQTPGQGLQFLFEYFSETQRNKGNFPGRFSGRQFSNSRSEMNVSTLELGDSALYLCASSLQEPGGWTGELFFGEGSRLTVL.

J is TRBJ2-1 and V is TRBV7-9, with D tentatively TRBD2 (7 bases). Looked up from germline, CDR1 is SEHNR and CDR2 is FQNEAQ (reference sequence). Trimming removed 2 bases from V and 6 bases from J, with 11 bases in between. The CDR3 runs 14 residues. The CDR3 DNA sequence: TGTGCCAGCAGCTTAAGTGGGGGGGCCAATGAGCAGTTCTTC. Residues: CASSLSGGANEQFF. The variable domain in full, completed from reference TRBV7-9 and TRBJ2-1, reads DTGVSQNPRHKITKRGQNVTFRCDPISEHNRLYWYRQTLGQGPEFLTYFQNEAQLEKSRLLSDRFSAERPKGSFSTLEIQRTEQGDSAMYLCASSLSGGANEQFFGPGTRLTVL.

The gene calls are TRBV15 and TRBJ2-7, with 11 bases identical to TRBD1. The CDR3 extends over 13 amino acids. The germline V gene encodes CDR1 LNHNV and CDR2 YYDKDF (reference sequence). Trimming cost V 10 bases and J 5 bases; bases outside gene matches: 7. The CDR3 is CASRTGGKNEQYF. The CDR3 coding sequence is TGTGCCAGTCGGACAGGGGGCAAGAACGAGCAGTACTTC.

The chain carries TRBV5-1 and TRBJ1-3, with 9 bases fitting TRBD1. Unmatched junction bases numbered 12, after V lost 4 bases and J lost 4 bases. The CDR3 totals 17 residues. CDR1 is SGHRS and CDR2 is YFSETQ in the germline V gene. The CDR3 spells CASSGSGTGYSGNTIYF. CDR3 DNA sequence: TGCGCCAGCAGCGGATCCGGGACAGGGTACTCGGGAAACACCATATATTTT.

The rearrangement links TRBV19 to TRBJ1-5; no reliable D call. There are 16 residues in the CDR3. The germline CDR1 and CDR2 sequences are LNHDA and SQIVND (reference sequence). Trimming stripped 7 bases from V and 3 bases from J, with 19 bases between. The CDR3 bases are TGTGCCAGTAACCCCGGGTCCGGTCGTGCCAATCAGCCCCAGCATTTT. It is translated as CASNPGSGRANQPQHF.

V usage is TRBV29-1 and J usage is TRBJ1-2; a weak D match, TRBD1 (6 bases). This CDR3 region has 12 residues. V was shortened by 7 bases and J by 7 bases, with 16 bases between the two germline ends. Per germline, CDR1 SQVTM and CDR2 ANQGSEA. The CDR3 sequence: CSANRESLGYTF. The CDR3 DNA reads TGCAGCGCTAACAGGGAGTCGCTTGGCTACACCTTC.

This clone occurred a few times. The chain employs TRBV6-5 and TRBJ2-1; the D gene is possibly TRBD2 (5 bases). Germline V gene sequence: CDR1 MNHEY, CDR2 SVGAGI. V lost 0 bases to trimming and J lost 7 bases, with 16 bases between them. The CDR3 totals 16 residues. This chain's CDR3 is CASSYSAGGPRNEQFF. As DNA, the CDR3 is TGTGCCAGCAGTTACTCCGCCGGCGGGCCCAGAAATGAGCAGTTCTTC.